This TCR beta chain derives from a study of Tregs in tolerant kidney transplant recipients. Germline-derived CDR1 and CDR2 are MGHRA and YSYEKL. V was clipped by 3 bases and J by 0 bases, with 9 bases between them. The CDR3 covers 14 residues. In regard to this clone: Its antigen is unknown.

Some clones are missing from TCRdb's copy, which holds only in-frame ones; the method was immunoSEQ multiplex PCR. The sample has fewer than 150,000 clones, roughly 92% seen once. Study results and caveats: The small number of patients limits these findings pending further validation. Biological reproducibility was not directly addressed in this study. Expanding Tregs on activated donor B cells appeared to best identify donor-specific TCRbeta clones.

Thawed PBMCs were FACS-sorted into unstimulated CD4+CD25+CD127- regulatory T cells, CD4+CD25- non-regulatory cells, CD4 and CD8 cells. The sequence was obtained from a human donor in good health. Sequencing was performed on CD4+ T cells from blood. The chain links TRBV4-1 to TRBJ2-7, with D possibly TRBD2 on 5 matching bases. CDR3: CASSHPGVSYEQYF. CDR3 coding DNA: TGCGCCAGCAGCCACCCCGGGGTCTCCTACGAGCAGTACTTC.